This passage covers 13 T cell receptor beta chains from one sample sequenced in a study of CD8 T cells in ankylosing spondylitis. TCRdb re-called the 5' RACE reads through MiXCR, storing one row per CDR3 protein. The data hold hundreds of thousands of distinct CDR3 sequences, with roughly 20% observed a single time. Material for sequencing was blood, either unsorted or a sorted T cell fraction (not recorded which). Source of these receptors: a female donor with ankylosing spondylitis or in good health (not recorded which).

This clonotype has at least ten counts. The rearrangement uses TRBV29-1 and TRBJ2-1, with 11 bases that match TRBD2. The germline V gene has CDR1 SQVTM and CDR2 ANQGSEA. The J segment lost 10 bases and the V segment lost 4 bases, leaving 6 bases of the junction unmatched. CDR3 length equals 13 residues. For the CDR3, the DNA is TGCAGCGTTGGACTAGCGGGAAGGGGAGAGCAGTTCTTC. Translation gives CSVGLAGRGEQFF.

Ten or more counts support this clonotype. The rearrangement joins TRBV4-3 to TRBJ2-2; D not resolved. Trimming removed 4 bases at V and 1 base at J, with 13 bases between. The CDR3 totals 16 residues. CDR1 and CDR2 from the germline V gene are LGHNA and YSLEER. The CDR3, as DNA: TGCGCCAGCAGCCCCGGCAGTGCAGGGAACACCGGGGAGCTGTTTTTT. Its translation: CASSPGSAGNTGELFF.

Ten or more counts support this clonotype. V usage is TRBV10-3 and J usage is TRBJ2-2; 9 nucleotides agree with TRBD1. In germline, CDR1 is ENHRY, CDR2 SYGVKD. V shed 2 bases, J shed 3 bases, and the junction held 1 base outside the gene matches. The CDR3 is made up of 15 amino acids. CDR3: CAISETGGDTGELFF. The CDR3 region has the DNA TGTGCCATCAGTGAGACAGGGGGCGACACCGGGGAGCTGTTTTTT.

The CDR3 protein is CASSTGTSGFRPSTDTQYF. In DNA form, the CDR3 reads TGTGCCAGCAGTACCGGGACTAGCGGGTTCCGCCCTAGCACAGATACGCAGTATTTT. The J gene is TRBJ2-3, the V gene TRBV11-2; 12 bases line up with TRBD2. Germline V gene sequence: CDR1 SGHAT, CDR2 FQNNGV. This CDR3 is built from 19 residues. V was clipped by 6 bases and J by 0 bases; unmatched bases: 13.

The chain has TRBV10-3 and TRBJ2-2; D is possibly TRBD2 (6 bases). The V gene's germline CDR1 is ENHRY and CDR2 SYGVKD. This CDR3 is 15 amino acids long. The V and J ends lost 4 bases and 4 bases respectively, with 13 bases between them. The CDR3 spells CAISGEVYGTGELFF. The DNA for the CDR3 is TGTGCCATCAGTGGGGAGGTGTACGGCACCGGGGAGCTGTTTTTT.

This clonotype was observed a few times. V is TRBV7-6 and J is TRBJ2-1; D is ambiguous. This CDR3 comprises 16 residues. With 1 base removed from V and 0 bases from J, the gap between germline ends came to 10 bases. Germline loops: CDR1 SGHVS, CDR2 FNYEAQ. DNA of the CDR3: TGTGCCAGCAGCTTAGATGGCGAGAGCTCCTACAATGAGCAGTTCTTC. Translated: CASSLDGESSYNEQFF.

This clonotype showed up just a few times. The chain carries TRBV6-1 and TRBJ2-2, with a weak D call TRBD2 (6 bases). The ends were cut back, 5 bases at V and 4 bases at J, with 17 bases in the middle. The CDR3 covers 16 residues. Germline V gene data show CDR1 as MNHNS and CDR2 as SASEGT. The CDR3 reads CASSPRLGSGTGELFF. The CDR3 DNA sequence: TGTGCCAGCAGTCCCCGACTAGGCTCGGGCACCGGGGAGCTGTTTTTT.

This clonotype was observed at least ten times. This chain uses TRBV7-8 with TRBJ2-1; possibly TRBD1 for D (5 bases). CDR3 length: 13 amino acids. Germline V gives CDR1 SGHVS, CDR2 FQNEAQ. Trimming cost V 1 base and J 5 bases, with 6 bases left between them. CDR3: CASSLGGHNEQFF. CDR3 sequence (DNA): TGTGCCAGCAGCTTAGGGGGCCACAATGAGCAGTTCTTC.

In this sample, this clonotype turned up a few times. The chain carries TRBV20-1 and TRBJ2-4; TRBD2 agrees at 8 bases. With V trimmed by 6 bases and J by 4 bases, 5 bases remained unmatched. The CDR3 loop spans 13 amino acids. CDR1 DFQATT and CDR2 SNEGSKA come from the germline V gene (reference sequence). The CDR3: CSAAGLGKNIQYF. DNA for the CDR3: TGCAGTGCCGCGGGACTAGGGAAAAACATTCAGTACTTC.

The V and J genes are TRBV11-2 and TRBJ2-3, with 8 bases fitting TRBD1. V was clipped by 5 bases and J by 2 bases; unmatched bases: 6. The germline gives CDR1 SGHAT, CDR2 FQNNGV. This CDR3 is built from 15 residues. The CDR3 nucleotides are TGTGCCAGCAGCCCGCGGGACAGGCCCACAGATACGCAGTATTTT. It translates to CASSPRDRPTDTQYF.

This clonotype has just a few counts. This chain links TRBV4-3 with TRBJ2-7; 8 nucleotides match TRBD1. Per germline, CDR1 LGHNA and CDR2 YSLEER. V lost 4 bases to trimming and J lost 4 bases; unmatched junction nucleotides: 3. CDR3 length: 13 residues. As DNA, the CDR3 is TGCGCCAGCAGCCCAGGGGGCTATTACGAGCAGTACTTC. It codes for CASSPGGYYEQYF.

This clonotype was found many times. This chain's CDR3 is CSVDVPGGPLYF. As DNA, the CDR3 is TGCAGCGTTGACGTGCCGGGAGGGCCTCTGTACTTC. The chain is built from TRBV29-1 and TRBJ2-7, with 8 nucleotides matching TRBD2. V lost 3 bases, J lost 12 bases, and 10 bases stayed unmatched. This CDR3 contains 12 residues. The germline V gene encodes CDR1 SQVTM and CDR2 ANQGSEA.

This rearrangement joins TRBV6-1 to TRBJ2-5; D remains ambiguous. V lost 0 bases and J lost 4, with 12 bases in between. The CDR3 has 15 amino acids. Germline V gene lookup returns CDR1 MNHNS and CDR2 SASEGT. CDR3: CASSEALGWGETQYF. DNA for the CDR3: TGTGCCAGCAGTGAAGCGCTAGGATGGGGAGAGACCCAGTACTTC.